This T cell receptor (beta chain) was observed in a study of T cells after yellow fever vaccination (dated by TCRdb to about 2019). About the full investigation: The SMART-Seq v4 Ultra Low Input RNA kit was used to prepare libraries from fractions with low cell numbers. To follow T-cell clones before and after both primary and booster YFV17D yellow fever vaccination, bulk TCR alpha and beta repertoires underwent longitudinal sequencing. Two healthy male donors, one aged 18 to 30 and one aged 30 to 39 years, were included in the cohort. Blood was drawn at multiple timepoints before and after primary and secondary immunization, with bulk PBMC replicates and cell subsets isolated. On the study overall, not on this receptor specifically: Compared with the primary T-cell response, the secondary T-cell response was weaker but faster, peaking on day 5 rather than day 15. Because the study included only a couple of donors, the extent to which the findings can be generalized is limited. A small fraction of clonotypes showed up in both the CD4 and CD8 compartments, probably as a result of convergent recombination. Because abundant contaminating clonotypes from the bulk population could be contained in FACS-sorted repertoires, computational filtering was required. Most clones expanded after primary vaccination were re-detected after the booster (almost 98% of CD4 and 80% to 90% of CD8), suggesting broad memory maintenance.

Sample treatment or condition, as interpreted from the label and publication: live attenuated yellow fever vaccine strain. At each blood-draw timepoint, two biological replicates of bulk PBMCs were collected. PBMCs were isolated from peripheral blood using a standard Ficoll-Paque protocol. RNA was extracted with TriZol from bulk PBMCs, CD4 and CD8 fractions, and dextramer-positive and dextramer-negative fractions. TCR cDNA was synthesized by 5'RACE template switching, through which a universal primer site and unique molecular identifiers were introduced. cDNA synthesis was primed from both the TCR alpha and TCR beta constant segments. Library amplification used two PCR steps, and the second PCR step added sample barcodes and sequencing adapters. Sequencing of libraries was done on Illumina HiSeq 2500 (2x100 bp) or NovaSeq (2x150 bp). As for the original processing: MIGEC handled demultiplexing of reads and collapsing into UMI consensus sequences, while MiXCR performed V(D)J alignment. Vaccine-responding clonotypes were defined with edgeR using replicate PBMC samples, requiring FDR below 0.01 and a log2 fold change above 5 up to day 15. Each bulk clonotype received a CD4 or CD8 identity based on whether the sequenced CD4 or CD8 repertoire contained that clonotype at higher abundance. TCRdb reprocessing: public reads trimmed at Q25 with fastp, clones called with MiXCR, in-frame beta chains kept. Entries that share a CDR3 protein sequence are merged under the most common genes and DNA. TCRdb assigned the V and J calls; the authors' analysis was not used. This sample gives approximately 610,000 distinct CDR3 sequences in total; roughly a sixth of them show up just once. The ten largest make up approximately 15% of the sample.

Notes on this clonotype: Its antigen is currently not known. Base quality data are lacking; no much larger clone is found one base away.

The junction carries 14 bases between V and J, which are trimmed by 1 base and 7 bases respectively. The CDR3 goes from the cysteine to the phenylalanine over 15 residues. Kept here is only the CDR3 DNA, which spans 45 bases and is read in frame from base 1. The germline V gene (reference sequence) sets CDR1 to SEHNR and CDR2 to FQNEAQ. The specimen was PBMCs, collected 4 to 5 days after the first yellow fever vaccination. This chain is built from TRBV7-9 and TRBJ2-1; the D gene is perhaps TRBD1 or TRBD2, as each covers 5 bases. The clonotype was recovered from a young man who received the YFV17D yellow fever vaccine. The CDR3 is CASSLVLGVRNEQFF. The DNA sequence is TGTGCCAGCAGCTTAGTGCTGGGGGTCAGGAATGAGCAGTTCTTC.